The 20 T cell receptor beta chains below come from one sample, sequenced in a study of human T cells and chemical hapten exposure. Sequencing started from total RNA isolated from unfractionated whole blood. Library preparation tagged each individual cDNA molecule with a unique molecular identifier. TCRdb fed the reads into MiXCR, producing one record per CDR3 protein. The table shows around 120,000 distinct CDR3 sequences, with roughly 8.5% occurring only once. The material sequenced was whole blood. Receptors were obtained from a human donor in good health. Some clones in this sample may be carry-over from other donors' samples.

CDR3 residues: CASSLAGGPGRTQYF. CDR3 bases: TGTGCCAGCAGTTTAGCGGGAGGCCCGGGGCGTACGCAGTATTTT. The chain employs TRBV5-4 and TRBJ2-3; 10 positions match TRBD2. The germline gives CDR1 SGHNT, CDR2 YYREEE (reference sequence). The ends lost 5 bases at V and 8 bases at J; junction bases unmatched: 11. The CDR3 consists of 15 residues.

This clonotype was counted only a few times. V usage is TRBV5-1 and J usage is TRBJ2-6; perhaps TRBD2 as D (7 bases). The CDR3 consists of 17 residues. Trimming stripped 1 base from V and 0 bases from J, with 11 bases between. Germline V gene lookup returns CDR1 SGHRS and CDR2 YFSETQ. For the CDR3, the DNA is TGCGCCAGCAGCTTGCGGGGGGCTTACTCTGGGGCCAACGTCCTGACTTTC. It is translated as CASSLRGAYSGANVLTF.

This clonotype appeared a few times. The CDR3 sequence is CAIGPDTPSSYEQYF. The CDR3, as DNA: TGTGCCATCGGACCGGACACGCCCTCCTCCTACGAGCAGTACTTC. V gene TRBV10-3 combines with J gene TRBJ2-7, with a tentative D call TRBD1 (5 bases). V was shortened by 8 bases and J by 0 bases, with 17 bases between the two germline ends. Looked up from germline, CDR1 is ENHRY and CDR2 is SYGVKD. The CDR3 is made up of 15 amino acids.

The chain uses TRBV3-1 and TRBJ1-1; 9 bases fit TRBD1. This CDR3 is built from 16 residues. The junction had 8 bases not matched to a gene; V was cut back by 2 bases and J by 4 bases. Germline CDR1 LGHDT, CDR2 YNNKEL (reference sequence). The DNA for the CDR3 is TGTGCCAGCAGCCAAACCTGGGACAGGGACTCCACTGAAGCTTTCTTT. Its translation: CASSQTWDRDSTEAFF.

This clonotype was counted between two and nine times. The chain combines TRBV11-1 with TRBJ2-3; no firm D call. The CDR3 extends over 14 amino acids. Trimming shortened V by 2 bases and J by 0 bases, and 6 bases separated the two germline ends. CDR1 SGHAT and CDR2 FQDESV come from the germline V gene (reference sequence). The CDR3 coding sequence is TGTGCCAGCAGCTTACTACTCAGCACAGATACGCAGTATTTT. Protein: CASSLLLSTDTQYF.

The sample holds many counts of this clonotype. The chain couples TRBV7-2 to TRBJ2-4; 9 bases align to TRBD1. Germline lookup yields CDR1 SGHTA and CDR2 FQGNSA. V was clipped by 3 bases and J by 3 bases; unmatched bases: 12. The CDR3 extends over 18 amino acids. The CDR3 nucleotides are TGTGCCAGCAGCTTCACGACGGACAGGGGATTTGACAAAAACATTCAGTACTTC. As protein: CASSFTTDRGFDKNIQYF.

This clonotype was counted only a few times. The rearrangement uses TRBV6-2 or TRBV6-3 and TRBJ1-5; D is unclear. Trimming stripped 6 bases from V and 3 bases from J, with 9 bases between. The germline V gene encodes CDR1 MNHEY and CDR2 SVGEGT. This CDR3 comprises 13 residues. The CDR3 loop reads CASSYDANQPQHF. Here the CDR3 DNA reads TGTGCCAGCAGCTACGATGCCAATCAGCCCCAGCATTTT.

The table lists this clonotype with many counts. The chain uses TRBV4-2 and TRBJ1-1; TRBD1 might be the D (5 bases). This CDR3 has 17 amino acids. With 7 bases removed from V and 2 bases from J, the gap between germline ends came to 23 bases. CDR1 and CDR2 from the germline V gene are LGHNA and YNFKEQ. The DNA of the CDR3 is TGTGCCAGCATATCGGGGGGAAGTGGGGCAGTTAACACTGAAGCTTTCTTT. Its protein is CASISGGSGAVNTEAFF.

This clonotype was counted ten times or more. CDR3 loop: CASSIYRTTGQGLYGYTF. CDR3 coding DNA: TGTGCCAGTAGTATATATAGGACGACGGGACAGGGTTTATATGGCTACACCTTC. This chain links TRBV19 with TRBJ1-2, with 9 bases that match TRBD1. With 2 bases clipped from V and 5 bases from J, the junction kept 15 bases outside the gene matches. This CDR3 comprises 18 residues. Germline CDR1 reads LNHDA; CDR2 reads SQIVND (reference sequence).

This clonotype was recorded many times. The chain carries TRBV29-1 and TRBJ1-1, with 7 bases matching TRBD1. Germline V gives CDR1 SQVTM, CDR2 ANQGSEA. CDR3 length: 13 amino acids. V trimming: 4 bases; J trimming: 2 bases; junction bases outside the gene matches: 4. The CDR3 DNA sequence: TGCAGCGTTGGAGGGACAGCTAACACTGAAGCTTTCTTT. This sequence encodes CSVGGTANTEAFF.

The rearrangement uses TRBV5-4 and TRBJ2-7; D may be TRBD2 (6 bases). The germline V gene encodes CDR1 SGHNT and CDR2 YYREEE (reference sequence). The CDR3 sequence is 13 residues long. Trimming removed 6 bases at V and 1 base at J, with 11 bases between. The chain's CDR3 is CASTSENSYEQYF. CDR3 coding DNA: TGTGCCAGCACTAGCGAAAATTCCTACGAGCAGTACTTC.

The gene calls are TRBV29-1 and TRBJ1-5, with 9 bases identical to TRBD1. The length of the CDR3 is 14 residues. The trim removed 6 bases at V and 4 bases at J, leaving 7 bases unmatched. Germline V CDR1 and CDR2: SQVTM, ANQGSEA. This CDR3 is CSVVTGGRNQPQHF. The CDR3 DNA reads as TGCAGCGTAGTGACAGGGGGTAGGAATCAGCCCCAGCATTTT. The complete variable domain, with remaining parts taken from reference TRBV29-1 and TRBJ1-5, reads SAVISQKPSRDICQRGTSLTIQCQVDSQVTMMFWYRQQPGQSLTLIATANQGSEATYESGFVIDKFPISRPNLTFSTLTVSNMSPEDSSIYLCSVVTGGRNQPQHFGDGTRLSIL.

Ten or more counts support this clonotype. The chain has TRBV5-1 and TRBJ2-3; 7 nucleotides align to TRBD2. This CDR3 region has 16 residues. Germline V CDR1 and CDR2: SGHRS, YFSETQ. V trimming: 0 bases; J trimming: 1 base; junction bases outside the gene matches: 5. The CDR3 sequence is CASSLGASGGTDTQYF. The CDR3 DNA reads TGCGCCAGCAGCTTGGGGGCTAGCGGAGGCACAGATACGCAGTATTTT. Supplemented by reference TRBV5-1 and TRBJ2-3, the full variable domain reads KAGVTQTPRYLIKTRGQQVTLSCSPISGHRSVSWYQQTPGQGLQFLFEYFSETQRNKGNFPGRFSGRQFSNSRSEMNVSTLELGDSALYLCASSLGASGGTDTQYFGPGTRLTVL.

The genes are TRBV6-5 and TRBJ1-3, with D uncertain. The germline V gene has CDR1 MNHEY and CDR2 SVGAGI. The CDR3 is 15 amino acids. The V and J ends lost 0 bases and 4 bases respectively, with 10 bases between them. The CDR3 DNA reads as TGTGCCAGCAGTTACTCAGGCGGAGGGGGAAACACCATATATTTT. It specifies CASSYSGGGGNTIYF.

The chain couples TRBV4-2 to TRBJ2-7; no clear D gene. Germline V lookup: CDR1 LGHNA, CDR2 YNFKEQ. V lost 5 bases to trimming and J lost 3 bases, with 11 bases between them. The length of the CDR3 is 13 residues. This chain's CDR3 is CASSNSANYEQYF. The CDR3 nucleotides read TGTGCCAGCAGCAACAGCGCCAACTACGAGCAGTACTTC.

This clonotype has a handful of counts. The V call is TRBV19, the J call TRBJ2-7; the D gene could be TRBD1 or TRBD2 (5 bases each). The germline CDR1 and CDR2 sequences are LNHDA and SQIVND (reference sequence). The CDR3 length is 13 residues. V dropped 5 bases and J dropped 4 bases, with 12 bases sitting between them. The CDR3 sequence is CASSPRDGYEQYF. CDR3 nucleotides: TGTGCCAGTAGTCCCCGGGACGGATACGAGCAGTACTTC.

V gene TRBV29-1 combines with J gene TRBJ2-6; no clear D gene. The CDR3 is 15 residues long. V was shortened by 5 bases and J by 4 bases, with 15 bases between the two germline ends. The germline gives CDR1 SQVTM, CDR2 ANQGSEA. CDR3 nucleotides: TGCAGCGTTCTCCCCGGCAGCTCCGGGGCCAACGTCCTGACTTTC. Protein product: CSVLPGSSGANVLTF.

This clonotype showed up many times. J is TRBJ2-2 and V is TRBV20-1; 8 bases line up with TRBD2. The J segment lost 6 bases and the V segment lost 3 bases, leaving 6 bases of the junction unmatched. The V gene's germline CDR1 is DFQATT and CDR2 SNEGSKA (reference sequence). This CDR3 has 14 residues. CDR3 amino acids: CSASRGGESGELFF. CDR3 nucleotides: TGCAGTGCTAGCCGGGGGGGCGAATCCGGGGAGCTGTTTTTT.

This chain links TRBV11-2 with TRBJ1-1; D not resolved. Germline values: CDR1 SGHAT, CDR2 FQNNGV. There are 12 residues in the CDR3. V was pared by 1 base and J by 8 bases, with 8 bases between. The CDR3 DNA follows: TGTGCCAGCAGCTTAGTGATGTTCGAAGCTTTCTTT. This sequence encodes CASSLVMFEAFF.

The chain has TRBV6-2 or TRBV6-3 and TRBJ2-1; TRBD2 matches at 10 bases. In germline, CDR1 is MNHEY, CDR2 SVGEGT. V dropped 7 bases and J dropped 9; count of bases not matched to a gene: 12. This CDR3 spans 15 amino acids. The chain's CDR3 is CASTRAGGPSGEQFF. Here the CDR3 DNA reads TGTGCCAGCACCAGAGCGGGAGGGCCCTCGGGTGAGCAGTTCTTC.